Listed below are T cell receptor beta chains from one sample, sequenced in a study of control samples from healthy donors and cancer patients. TCRdb's copy holds only in-frame clones and misses some; the assay was immunoSEQ multiplex PCR. The sample comprises about 65,000 clones, roughly nine tenths of which are singletons, and roughly 1.2% rests with the top ten. The sequenced material came from PBMCs. These TCRs come from a woman aged 45 to 65 with colorectal cancer. CDR3s include the opening cysteine and the closing phenylalanine or tryptophan. The D gene is left open where the match is weak. Not all rows give a size; the values are once, few, many and, for expanded clones, a class.

clone_size j_call v_call d_call cdr3_aa cdr3_nt
NA TRBJ1-5 TRBV6-5 NA CASAGFEQQPQHF TGTGCCAGCGCAGGGTTTGAGCAGCAGCCCCAGCATTTT
NA TRBJ1-1 TRBV12-3/TRBV12-4 TRBD1 CASTGTENTEAFF TGTGCCAGCACCGGGACAGAGAACACTGAAGCTTTCTTT
NA TRBJ1-1 TRBV19 NA CASSITARDTEAFF TGTGCCAGTAGTATCACGGCGAGGGACACTGAAGCTTTCTTT
NA TRBJ1-5 TRBV28 NA CASSPLNQGGNQPQHF TGTGCCAGCAGTCCTTTGAACCAAGGAGGCAATCAGCCCCAGCATTTT
once TRBJ2-7 TRBV5-1 TRBD2 CASSRGAGGPGVQYF TGCGCCAGCAGCCGAGGAGCGGGAGGGCCAGGGGTGCAGTACTTC
NA TRBJ1-4 TRBV5-6 NA CASSLSDRDWEKLFF TGTGCCAGCAGCTTGAGCGACCGGGATTGGGAAAAACTGTTTTTT
NA TRBJ1-1 TRBV12-3/TRBV12-4 TRBD1 CAGSSTGGTEAFF TGTGCCGGATCCTCGACAGGGGGCACTGAAGCTTTCTTT
NA TRBJ2-7 TRBV19 NA CASSIFVGGPYEQYF TGTGCCAGTAGTATATTCGTGGGGGGTCCCTACGAGCAGTACTTC
NA TRBJ1-5 TRBV6-5 NA CASKVGNQPQHF TGTGCCAGCAAGGTCGGTAATCAGCCCCAGCATTTT
NA TRBJ1-6 TRBV2 TRBD1 CASSPQGGRNSPLHF TGTGCCAGCAGCCCTCAGGGGGGACGTAATTCACCCCTCCACTTT
NA TRBJ2-2 TRBV5-1 TRBD2 CASSSTSGGVNTGELFF TGCGCCAGCAGCTCGACTAGCGGGGGGGTAAACACCGGGGAGCTGTTTTTT
NA TRBJ1-1 TRBV2 NA CASSGTEAFF TGTGCCAGCAGTGGGACTGAAGCTTTCTTT
once TRBJ2-2 TRBV28 TRBD2 CASRYLAGGPGELFF TGTGCCAGCAGATACCTAGCGGGAGGGCCCGGGGAGCTGTTTTTT
NA TRBJ1-1 TRBV12-3/TRBV12-4 NA CASSGQLNTEAFF TGTGCCAGCAGTGGGCAATTGAACACTGAAGCTTTCTTT
NA TRBJ2-2 TRBV5-1 TRBD2 CASSPRTSGSSGELFF TGCGCCAGCAGCCCCCGGACTAGCGGGAGTTCCGGGGAGCTGTTTTTT
once TRBJ2-3 TRBV2 NA CASSDSGPDTQYF TGTGCCAGCAGTGATTCCGGACCAGATACGCAGTATTTT
NA TRBJ2-3 TRBV28 NA CASSPSQGRSTDTQYF TGTGCCAGCAGTCCTTCCCAGGGACGGAGCACAGATACGCAGTATTTT
NA TRBJ2-1 TRBV13 NA CASSFGRVGKFF TGTGCCAGCAGCTTCGGGCGGGTAGGGAAGTTCTTC
NA TRBJ2-1 TRBV29-1 NA CSVDRPNYNEQFF TGCAGCGTCGACAGACCCAACTACAATGAGCAGTTCTTC
NA TRBJ1-5 TRBV19 NA CASSLGADQPQHF TGTGCCAGTAGTCTGGGGGCCGATCAGCCCCAGCATTTT
NA TRBJ1-6 TRBV25-1 NA CASSARDGVNSPLHF TGTGCCAGCAGTGCCCGGGACGGGGTTAATTCACCCCTCCACTTT
NA TRBJ1-2 TRBV6-6 NA CASSDGQYYGYTF TGTGCCAGCAGCGACGGGCAGTACTATGGCTACACCTTC
NA TRBJ1-4 TRBV2 NA CASSWGAANEKLFF TGTGCCAGCAGTTGGGGGGCGGCTAATGAAAAACTGTTTTTT
few TRBJ1-6 TRBV5-6 TRBD1 CASSPNGQASNSPLHF TGTGCCAGCAGCCCCAACGGACAGGCGTCTAATTCACCCCTCCACTTT
NA TRBJ2-2 TRBV7-6 NA CASSLRTDTGELFF TGTGCCAGCAGCCTAAGGACCGACACCGGGGAGCTGTTTTTT
NA TRBJ1-1 TRBV5-1 TRBD1 CASSLLDRGTEAFF TGCGCCAGCAGCTTATTAGACAGGGGGACTGAAGCTTTCTTT
NA TRBJ1-1 TRBV5-8 NA CASSSGWENTEAFF TGTGCCAGCAGCTCTGGCTGGGAGAACACTGAAGCTTTCTTT
few TRBJ1-6 TRBV5-4 TRBD1 CASSRTSGQGYSPLHF TGTGCCAGCAGCCGAACATCGGGACAGGGATATTCACCCCTCCACTTT
NA TRBJ2-5 TRBV5-1 NA CASSPNTNQETQYF TGCGCCAGCAGTCCCAATACAAACCAAGAGACCCAGTACTTC
NA TRBJ1-1 TRBV6-5 TRBD1 CASSGQGNTEAFF TGTGCCAGCAGCGGACAGGGGAACACTGAAGCTTTCTTT
NA TRBJ2-1 TRBV7-8 TRBD2 CASSLGASGGLYNEQFF TGTGCCAGCAGCTTAGGCGCTAGCGGGGGGCTATACAATGAGCAGTTCTTC
NA TRBJ1-5 TRBV28 NA CASSLLRLAQGSNQPQHF TGTGCCAGCAGTCTCCTTCGCCTGGCCCAGGGGAGCAATCAGCCCCAGCATTTT
NA TRBJ2-7 TRBV28 NA CASSLSSYVYEQYF TGTGCCAGCAGTTTATCCTCCTACGTCTACGAGCAGTACTTC
NA TRBJ1-6 TRBV27 TRBD1 CASGTGVASPLHF TGTGCCAGCGGGACAGGGGTGGCTTCACCCCTCCACTTT
NA TRBJ1-6 TRBV2 NA CASRGPYNSPLHF TGTGCCAGCAGGGGGCCTTATAATTCACCCCTCCACTTT
NA TRBJ1-1 TRBV2 NA CASSQPNTEAFF TGTGCCAGCAGCCAACCGAACACTGAAGCTTTCTTT
NA TRBJ1-1 TRBV15 NA CATSRARAPEAFF TGTGCCACCAGCAGAGCAAGGGCCCCTGAAGCTTTCTTT
NA TRBJ1-6 TRBV10-3 NA CAISPSLSSPLHF TGCGCCATCAGCCCTAGCCTTTCCTCACCCCTCCACTTT
NA TRBJ2-3 TRBV3-1/TRBV3-2 TRBD1 CASSQVWDRGMKDTQYF TGTGCCAGCAGCCAAGTTTGGGACAGGGGGATGAAGGATACGCAGTATTTT
NA TRBJ2-7 TRBV5-8 NA CASSLGTYEQYF TGTGCCAGCAGCTTGGGTACGTACGAGCAGTACTTC
NA TRBJ1-6 TRBV27 NA CASSHGQNYNSPLHF TGTGCCAGCAGTCACGGACAGAACTATAATTCACCCCTCCACTTT
NA TRBJ1-1 TRBV6-1 NA CASSDTAMNTEAFF TGTGCCAGCAGTGATACAGCTATGAACACTGAAGCTTTCTTT
NA TRBJ1-2 TRBV5-1 NA CASSLGSVYGYTF TGCGCCAGCAGCTTGGGATCCGTCTATGGCTACACCTTC
NA TRBJ1-4 TRBV2 NA CASSEGKLPTNEKLFF TGTGCCAGCAGTGAGGGAAAACTCCCAACTAATGAAAAACTGTTTTTT
NA TRBJ2-7 TRBV6-5 NA CASSYSERGEQYF TGTGCCAGCAGTTACTCAGAAAGGGGCGAGCAGTACTTC
few TRBJ1-5 TRBV5-8 NA CASSLEEGFMINQPQHF TGTGCCAGCAGCCTCGAGGAGGGGTTCATGATCAATCAGCCCCAGCATTTT